This TCR beta chain was recovered during a study of T cell responses to AZD1222 COVID-19 vaccine. Study results and caveats: Seropositive at baseline were only 5 to 7 AZD1222 recipients. Donors skewed white British and female; clonal diversity was possibly underestimated. Two AZD1222 administrations were followed by greater Spike-specific TCR breadth and depth. Distributed over spike, vaccine-associated CD4 TCRs predominated at 160-218 and 743-854.

The ends lost 6 bases at V and 8 bases at J; junction bases unmatched: 5. The CDR3 extends over 12 amino acids. The germline gives CDR1 SGHRS, CDR2 YFSETQ. Assay used: immunoSEQ multiplex PCR; TCRdb lists only in-frame clones, some missing. Of about 94,000 clones in the sample, roughly 90% are singletons; the top ten hold about an eighth. Note on this clone: Its antigen is still unknown.

Specimen: peripheral blood, collected 28 days after the second AZD1222 dose. The chain is built from TRBV5-1 and TRBJ1-2; 9 positions match TRBD1. The clonotype originates from an adult who received the AZD1222 COVID-19 vaccine. CDR3 bases: TGCGCCAGCAATGGACAGGGGTCCGGCTACACCTTC. Amino acids: CASNGQGSGYTF.